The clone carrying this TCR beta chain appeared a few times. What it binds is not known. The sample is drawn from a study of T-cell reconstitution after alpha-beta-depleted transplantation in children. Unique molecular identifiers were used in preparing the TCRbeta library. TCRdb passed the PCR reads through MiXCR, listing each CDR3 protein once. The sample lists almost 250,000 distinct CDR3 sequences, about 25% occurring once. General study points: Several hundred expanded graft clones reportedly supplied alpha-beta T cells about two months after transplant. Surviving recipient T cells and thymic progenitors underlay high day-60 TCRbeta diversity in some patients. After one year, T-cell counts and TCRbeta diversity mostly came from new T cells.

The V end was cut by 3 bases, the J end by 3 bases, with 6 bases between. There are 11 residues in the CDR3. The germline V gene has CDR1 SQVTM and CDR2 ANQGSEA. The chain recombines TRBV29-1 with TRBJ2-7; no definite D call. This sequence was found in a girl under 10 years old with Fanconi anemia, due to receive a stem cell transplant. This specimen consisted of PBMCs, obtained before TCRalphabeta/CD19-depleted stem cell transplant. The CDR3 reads CSVDDGYEQYF. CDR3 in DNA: TGCAGCGTTGATGACGGCTACGAGCAGTACTTC.